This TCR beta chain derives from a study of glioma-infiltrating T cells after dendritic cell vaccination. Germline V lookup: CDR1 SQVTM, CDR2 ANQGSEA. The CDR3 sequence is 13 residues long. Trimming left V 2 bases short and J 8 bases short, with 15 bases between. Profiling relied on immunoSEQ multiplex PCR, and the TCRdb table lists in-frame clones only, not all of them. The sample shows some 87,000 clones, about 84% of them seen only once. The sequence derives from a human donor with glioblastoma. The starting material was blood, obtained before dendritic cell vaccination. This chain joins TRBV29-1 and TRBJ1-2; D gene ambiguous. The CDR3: CSVERRAAGGYTF. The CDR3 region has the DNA TGCAGCGTTGAAAGGAGGGCGGCCGGGGGCTACACCTTC.